This note documents a single T cell receptor (beta chain) sequence. CDR1 is SNHLY, CDR2 FYNNEI, per germline. The CDR3 is made up of 15 amino acids. The V and J ends lost 3 bases and 4 bases respectively, with 13 bases between them. These data come from a study of blood T cell repertoires in COVID-19. Study in general: Both acute and convalescent COVID-19 samples were obtained from the United States, Italy and Spain. PBMCs, B-cell-depleted T cells, or T cells were the source of the cDNA or gDNA that made up the material.

As handled by the study authors: Estimated nucleated cell counts came from reference gene primer amplification. The table came from immunoSEQ multiplex PCR; TCRdb's copy has only in-frame clones and leaves some out. V, J and clone size are those of that table, while D and trimming were read from the DNA. The sample shows around 140,000 clones, approximately 86% of them seen only once. Specimen: PBMCs or T cells enriched from blood (not recorded which). This chain joins TRBV2 and TRBJ1-5; D gene uncertain. The source is a woman aged 40 to 50 who had been exposed to COVID-19. CDR3 DNA sequence: TGTGCCAGCAGTGATCTCGGGTTCGAAAATCAGCCCCAGCATTTT. This codes for CASSDLGFENQPQHF.